This TCR beta chain was captured by sequencing in a study of identical twins. The sample holds a few counts of this clonotype. As yet, its antigen is unknown. A universal primer binding site was introduced by template switching. The final cDNA contained unique molecular identifiers. TCRdb called the 5' RACE reads again in MiXCR, with one record for every CDR3 protein. Here the sample spans about 340,000 distinct CDR3 sequences, 12% being singletons. Regarding the study as a whole: Models predicted too little out-of-frame TCR alpha sharing in monozygotic twins.

Germline-derived CDR1 and CDR2 are SGHRS and YFSETQ. The CDR3 has 18 residues. The junction had 11 bases not matched to a gene; V was cut back by 4 bases and J by 0 bases. The sample was also linked to a second study, of yellow fever vaccine responses in identical twins.

This rearrangement joins TRBV5-1 to TRBJ2-2; 8 bases are a match to TRBD2. The sequence came from a young woman in good health. Sequencing was performed on CD8+ T cells sorted from blood. CDR3 coding DNA: TGCGCCAGCAGCCTGCGGGCTAGCGGGCCAACGAACACCGGGGAGCTGTTTTTT. Protein: CASSLRASGPTNTGELFF.